This T cell receptor (beta chain) originates from a study of blood T cell repertoires in COVID-19. Study overall: The United States, Italy and Spain were the sources of the acute and convalescent COVID-19 samples. PBMCs, B-cell-depleted T cells, or T cells were the source of the cDNA or gDNA that made up the material.

Original analysis: Estimated nucleated cell counts came from reference gene primer amplification. Sequenced by immunoSEQ multiplex PCR; TCRdb stores in-frame clones only, minus some. The V and J calls and the clone size are those of that table, but D and trimming were determined from the DNA. Counted here are over 200,000 clones, 70% to 90% occurring once; the ten biggest clones make up 2.3%. Trimming cost V 1 base and J 5 bases, with 11 bases left between them. This CDR3 spans 14 amino acids. Per the germline V gene, CDR1 is MNHEY and CDR2 is SMNVEV (reference sequence). The V gene is TRBV27, the J gene TRBJ2-5, with D unclear. This TCR derives from a woman between 45 and 65 years old with acute or convalescent COVID-19. Sequences were obtained from peripheral blood. DNA of the CDR3: TGTGCCAGCAGTTTATTGCGGTCCCGGGAGACCCAGTACTTC. Its protein is CASSLLRSRETQYF.